This T cell receptor (beta chain) stems from a study of cytomegalovirus exposure and HLA in healthy donors. CDR1 is MNHNY, CDR2 SVGAGI, per germline (reference sequence). This CDR3 is built from 14 residues. The V gene lost 2 bases and the J gene lost 4 bases, with 9 bases spanning the gap. Turning to this clone: Its cognate antigen is unknown.

General study points: Rarity marked most TCR sequences, yet some public TCRs occurred in many donors. According to the study, 160 or so TCR beta chains were cytomegalovirus-associated.

Some clones are missing from TCRdb's copy, which holds only in-frame ones; the method was immunoSEQ multiplex PCR. The top ten clones hold approximately 1.2% of a sample with tens of thousands of clones, more than 70% of them seen once. V and J are TRBV6-6 and TRBJ1-3, with D perhaps matching TRBD1 (5 bases). Sequencing was carried out using PBMCs. The clonotype comes from a woman between 18 and 29 years old in good health and CMV-seronegative. CDR3 loop: CASSYGQGGNTIYF. The DNA for the CDR3 is TGTGCCAGCAGTTACGGGCAGGGCGGAAACACCATATATTTT.